This T cell receptor (beta chain) was sequenced during a study of post-analysis software for immune sequencing data. Turning to the study itself: Progressive-relapsing, secondary progressive and relapsing-remitting multiple sclerosis were among the disease courses included.

TCR beta cDNA libraries had unique molecular identifiers. TCRdb re-derived calls from the PCR reads in MiXCR, one entry per CDR3 protein. The sample lists fewer than 600,000 distinct CDR3 sequences, roughly 45% seen once, with roughly 12% in the top ten. Findings and caveats of the study: Roughly 5 TRBV segments occurring more often in patients than controls included TRBV5-6, TRBV5-1 and TRBV20-1. Multiple sclerosis was associated with a significant reduction in normalized Chao1 diversity relative to controls.

In regard to this clonotype: No antigen is known for it.

CDR1 SGHVS and CDR2 FQNEAQ come from the germline V gene. V lost 1 base, J lost 3 bases, and 13 bases lay in between. CDR3 size: 16 residues. Sequencing used blood. V usage is TRBV7-8 and J usage is TRBJ2-4; the D gene is possibly TRBD2 (5 bases). This TCR was sampled from a girl aged 10-17 years with multiple sclerosis. The CDR3 protein is CASSLEHSGGKNIQYF. CDR3 DNA sequence: TGTGCCAGCAGCTTAGAACACTCCGGAGGCAAAAACATTCAGTACTTC.